The 12 T cell receptor beta chains given below trace back to one sample, sequenced in a study of T-cell memory formation after mild COVID-19. One entry per CDR3 protein results from TCRdb running MiXCR on the 5' RACE reads. The sample includes about 350,000 distinct CDR3 sequences, about an eighth of them seen just once. Sequences were obtained from PBMCs or a T cell subset sorted from them (not recorded which). These receptors originate from a man aged 18 to 29 who had mild COVID-19 (a few samples of this study predate the infection). Cell type and time point are not known.

The chain recombines TRBV11-2 with TRBJ1-6; weak D call: TRBD1 (5 bases). This CDR3 is built from 14 residues. Trimming took off 8 bases at V and 2 bases at J, with 10 bases between the two ends. CDR1 and CDR2 from the germline V gene are SGHAT and FQNNGV. CDR3 region: CASGGSAYNSPLHF. As DNA, the CDR3 is TGTGCCAGCGGGGGGAGCGCCTATAATTCACCCCTCCACTTT.

V is TRBV6-5 and J is TRBJ2-7; D call uncertain. CDR1 and CDR2 from the germline V gene are MNHEY and SVGAGI. V lost 0 bases and J lost 2, with 8 bases in between. CDR3 size: 14 residues. The CDR3 DNA is TGTGCCAGCAGTTACTCCCCGCCCCCCTACGAGCAGTACTTC. Protein: CASSYSPPPYEQYF.

The gene calls are TRBV7-9 and TRBJ2-3, with TRBD2 as a possible D gene (6 bases). Germline CDR1 is SEHNR and CDR2 is FQNEAQ (reference sequence). This CDR3 is built from 16 residues. Trimming cost V 3 bases and J 1 base, with 14 bases left between them. CDR3 bases: TGTGCCAGCAGCTTCTACCGACAGCGGGGCACAGATACGCAGTATTTT. It specifies CASSFYRQRGTDTQYF.

This clonotype was counted between two and nine times. This chain joins TRBV20-1 and TRBJ1-5, with 7 bases lining up with TRBD1. The CDR3 spans 12 residues. V was clipped by 6 bases and J by 8 bases; unmatched bases: 7. Germline V gene data show CDR1 as DFQATT and CDR2 as SNEGSKA (reference sequence). The CDR3 reads CSAVRGSEPQHF. The CDR3 nucleotides are TGCAGTGCGGTCAGGGGGTCGGAGCCCCAGCATTTT.

V usage is TRBV5-1 and J usage is TRBJ1-2, with D possibly being TRBD1 (6 bases). The CDR3 is made up of 13 amino acids. Deletions cut 4 bases from V and 4 bases from J, with 11 bases between. CDR1 is SGHRS and CDR2 is YFSETQ in the germline V gene. The CDR3 sequence: CASSAPGAYGYTF. The DNA of the CDR3 is TGCGCCAGCAGCGCCCCAGGGGCCTATGGCTACACCTTC.

This clonotype has ten or more counts. The chain uses TRBV4-2 and TRBJ2-3; 7 bases are shared with TRBD1. Germline CDR1 and CDR2: LGHNA and YNFKEQ. The length of the CDR3 is 15 residues. Trimming took 0 bases from V and 4 from J; bases not matched to a gene: 4. This CDR3 reads CASSQETGIADTQYF. For the CDR3, the DNA is TGTGCCAGCAGCCAAGAGACAGGGATCGCAGATACGCAGTATTTT.

This clonotype was counted a few times. The chain recombines TRBV9 with TRBJ1-3; D is undetermined. Germline loops: CDR1 SGDLS, CDR2 YYNGEE. The V and J ends lost 3 bases and 0 bases respectively, with 4 bases between them. The CDR3 runs 13 residues. In DNA, the CDR3 is TGTGCCAGCAGCGCACTCTCTGGAAACACCATATATTTT. Protein product: CASSALSGNTIYF.

This clonotype showed up many times. The V call is TRBV29-1, the J call TRBJ1-5; a weak D match, TRBD1 (6 bases). In germline, CDR1 is SQVTM, CDR2 ANQGSEA. The CDR3 extends over 13 amino acids. Trimming took off 0 bases at V and 7 bases at J, with 10 bases between the two ends. CDR3 bases: TGCAGCGTTGAAGAAGGGGGTGGGCAGCCCCAGCATTTT. It is translated as CSVEEGGGQPQHF.

Only a few counts were recorded for this clonotype. The gene calls are TRBV7-9 and TRBJ2-7; 13 nucleotides match TRBD2. J lost 2 bases, V lost 3 bases, and 1 base had no gene match. The CDR3 has 15 amino acids. Germline CDR1 SEHNR, CDR2 FQNEAQ (reference sequence). CDR3 in amino acids: CASSFGLAGAYEQYF. DNA of the CDR3: TGTGCCAGCAGCTTCGGACTAGCGGGGGCCTACGAGCAGTACTTC.

V and J are TRBV5-1 and TRBJ1-4, with 8 nucleotides matching TRBD1. Germline V gene lookup returns CDR1 SGHRS and CDR2 YFSETQ. The CDR3 is 15 residues long. V lost 4 bases, J lost 5 bases, and 7 bases stayed unmatched. The DNA for the CDR3 is TGCGCCAGCAGCCTCTCGACAGGGGCAAATGAAAAACTGTTTTTT. Its protein product is CASSLSTGANEKLFF.

This clonotype was picked up many times. The V gene is TRBV12-3 or TRBV12-4, the J gene TRBJ1-1; TRBD1 matches 8 bases. CDR3 length: 13 amino acids. V lost 7 bases to trimming and J lost 1 base; unmatched junction nucleotides: 2. CDR3: CASTGTGNTEAFF. In DNA form, the CDR3 reads TGTGCCAGCACCGGGACAGGGAACACTGAAGCTTTCTTT.

This clonotype was observed a few times. The chain combines TRBV4-1 with TRBJ2-3; D is ambiguous. This CDR3 comprises 15 residues. Trimming took off 5 bases at V and 4 bases at J, with 16 bases between the two ends. From germline, CDR1 is MGHRA and CDR2 YSYEKL. The CDR3 loop is CASSDEWLSADTQYF. DNA of the CDR3: TGCGCCAGCAGCGATGAATGGCTCTCGGCAGATACGCAGTATTTT.